This T cell receptor beta chain was retrieved from a study of post-analysis software for immune sequencing data. Study overall: The study covered relapsing-remitting, secondary progressive and progressive-relapsing courses of multiple sclerosis. The study's findings and limits: In multiple sclerosis, normalized Chao1 diversity was significantly below that of controls. Included in a set of roughly five TRBV segments more frequent in patients than controls were TRBV5-6, TRBV5-1 and TRBV20-1. Batch-mates among the samples co-clustered strongly by F measure.

V was trimmed by 2 bases and J by 0 bases, leaving 7 bases between them. This CDR3 has 14 residues. Germline loops: CDR1 SEHNR, CDR2 FQNEAQ (reference sequence). The TCR beta cDNA libraries contained unique molecular identifiers. T cells numbering roughly 0.85 to 11 million yielded some 520,000 cDNA molecules. TCRdb re-analysed the PCR reads in MiXCR, keeping a single row per CDR3 protein. The sample holds more than 450,000 distinct CDR3 sequences, approximately 31% seen once. Comments on this clonotype: No antigen is known for it.

The sequencing input was blood. This sequence was found in a girl aged 2-17 years with multiple sclerosis. The V and J genes are TRBV7-9 and TRBJ2-5; maybe TRBD1 (6 bases). DNA for the CDR3: TGTGCCAGCAGCTTAACAGGGTACCAAGAGACCCAGTACTTC. It is translated as CASSLTGYQETQYF.